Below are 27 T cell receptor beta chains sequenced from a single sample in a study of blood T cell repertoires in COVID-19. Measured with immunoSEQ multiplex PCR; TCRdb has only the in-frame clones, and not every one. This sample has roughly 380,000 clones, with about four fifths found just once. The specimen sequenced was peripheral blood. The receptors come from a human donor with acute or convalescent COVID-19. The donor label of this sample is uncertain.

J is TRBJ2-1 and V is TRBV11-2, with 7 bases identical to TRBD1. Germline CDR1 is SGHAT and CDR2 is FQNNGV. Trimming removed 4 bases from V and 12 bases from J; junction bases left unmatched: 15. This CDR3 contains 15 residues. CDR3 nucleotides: TGTGCCAGCAGCTCACGACAGGGTAACTTCCAAAGGCAGTTCTTC. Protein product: CASSSRQGNFQRQFF.

The CDR3 DNA reads as TGTGCCAGCAGCAAACCGGGACAGGGCAACTATGGCTACACCTTC. Translation gives CASSKPGQGNYGYTF. V usage is TRBV3-1 (or the pseudogene TRBV3-2) and J usage is TRBJ1-2; 9 nucleotides line up with TRBD1. CDR1 is LGHDT, CDR2 YNNKEL, per germline (reference sequence). The CDR3 runs 15 residues. V was clipped by 5 bases and J by 2 bases; unmatched bases: 6.

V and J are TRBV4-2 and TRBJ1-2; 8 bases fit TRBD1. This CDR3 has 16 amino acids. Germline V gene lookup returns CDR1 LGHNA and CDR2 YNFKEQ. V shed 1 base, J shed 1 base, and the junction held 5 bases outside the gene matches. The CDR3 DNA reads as TGTGCCAGCAGCCAAGTGATCAGGGGGCGTAACTATGGCTACACCTTC. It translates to CASSQVIRGRNYGYTF.

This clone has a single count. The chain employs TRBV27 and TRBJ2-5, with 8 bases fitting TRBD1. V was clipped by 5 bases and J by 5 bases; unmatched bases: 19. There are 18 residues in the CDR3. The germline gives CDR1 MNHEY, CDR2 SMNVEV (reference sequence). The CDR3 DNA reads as TGTGCCAGCAGTCCGCCGGCCGGGACAGGAACACGTCGGGAGACCCAGTACTTC. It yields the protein CASSPPAGTGTRRETQYF.

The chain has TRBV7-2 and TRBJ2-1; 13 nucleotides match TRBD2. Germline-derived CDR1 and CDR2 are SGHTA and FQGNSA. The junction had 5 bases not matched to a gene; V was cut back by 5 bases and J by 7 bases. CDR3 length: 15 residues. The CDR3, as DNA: TGTGCCAGCAGCCGGACTAGCGGGAGTGTAAATGAGCAGTTCTTC. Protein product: CASSRTSGSVNEQFF.

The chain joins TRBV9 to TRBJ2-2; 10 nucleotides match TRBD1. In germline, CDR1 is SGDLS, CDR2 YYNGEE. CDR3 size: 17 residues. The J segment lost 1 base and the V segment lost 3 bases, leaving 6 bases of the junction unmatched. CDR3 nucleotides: TGTGCCAGCAGCGCGACAGGGGGCCTATTGAACACCGGGGAGCTGTTTTTT. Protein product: CASSATGGLLNTGELFF.

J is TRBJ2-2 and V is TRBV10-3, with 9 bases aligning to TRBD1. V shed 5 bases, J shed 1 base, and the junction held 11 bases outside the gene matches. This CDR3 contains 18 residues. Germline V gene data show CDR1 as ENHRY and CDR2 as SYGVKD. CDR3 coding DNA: TGTGCCATCAGTACAGGGGGCGCGGTCTCCTTGAACACCGGGGAGCTGTTTTTT. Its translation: CAISTGGAVSLNTGELFF.

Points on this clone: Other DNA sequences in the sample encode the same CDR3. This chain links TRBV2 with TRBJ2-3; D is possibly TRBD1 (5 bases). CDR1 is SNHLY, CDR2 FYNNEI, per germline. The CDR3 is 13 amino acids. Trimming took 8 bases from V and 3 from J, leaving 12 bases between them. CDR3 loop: CASGMGLTDTQYF. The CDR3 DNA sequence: TGTGCCAGCGGGATGGGGCTTACAGATACGCAGTATTTT.

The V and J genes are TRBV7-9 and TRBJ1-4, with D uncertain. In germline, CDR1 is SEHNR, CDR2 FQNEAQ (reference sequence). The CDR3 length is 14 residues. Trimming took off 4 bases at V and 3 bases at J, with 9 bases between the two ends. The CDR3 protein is CASSSPPANEKLFF. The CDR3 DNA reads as TGTGCCAGCAGCTCTCCCCCTGCTAATGAAAAACTGTTTTTT.

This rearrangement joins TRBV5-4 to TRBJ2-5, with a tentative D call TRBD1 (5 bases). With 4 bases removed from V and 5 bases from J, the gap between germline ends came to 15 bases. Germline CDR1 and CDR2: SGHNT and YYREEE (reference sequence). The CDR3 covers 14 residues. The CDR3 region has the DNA TGTGCCAGCAGCCCTCAGGGATCGAGGGAGACCCAGTACTTC. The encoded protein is CASSPQGSRETQYF.

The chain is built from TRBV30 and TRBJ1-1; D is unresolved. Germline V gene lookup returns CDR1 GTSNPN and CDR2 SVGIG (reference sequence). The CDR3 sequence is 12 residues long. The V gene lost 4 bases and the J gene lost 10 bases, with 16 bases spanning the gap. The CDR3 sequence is CAWTPGTGAAFF. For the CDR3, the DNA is TGTGCCTGGACTCCAGGAACTGGCGCAGCTTTCTTT.

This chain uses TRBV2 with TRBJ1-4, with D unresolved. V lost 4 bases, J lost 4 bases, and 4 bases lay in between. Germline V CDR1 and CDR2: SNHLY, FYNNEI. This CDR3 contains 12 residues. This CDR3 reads CASSGSNEKLFF. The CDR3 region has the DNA TGTGCCAGCAGTGGCAGTAATGAAAAACTGTTTTTT.

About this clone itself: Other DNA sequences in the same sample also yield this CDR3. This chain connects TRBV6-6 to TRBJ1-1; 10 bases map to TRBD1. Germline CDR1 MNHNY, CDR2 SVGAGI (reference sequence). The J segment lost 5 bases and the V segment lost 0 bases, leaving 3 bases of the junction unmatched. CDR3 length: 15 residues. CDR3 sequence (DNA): TGTGCCAGCAGTTACTCCGGGACAGGGGCTACTGAAGCTTTCTTT. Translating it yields CASSYSGTGATEAFF.

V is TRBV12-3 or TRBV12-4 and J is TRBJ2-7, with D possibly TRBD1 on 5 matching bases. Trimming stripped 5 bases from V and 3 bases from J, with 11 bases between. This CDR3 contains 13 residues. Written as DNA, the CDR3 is TGTGCCAGCAGTCGCAGGGTGGGCTACGAGCAGTACTTC. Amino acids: CASSRRVGYEQYF.

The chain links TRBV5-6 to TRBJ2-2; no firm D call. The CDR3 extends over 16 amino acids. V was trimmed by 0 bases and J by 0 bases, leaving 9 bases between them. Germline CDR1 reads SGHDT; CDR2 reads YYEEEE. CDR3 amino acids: CASSLAGLPNTGELFF. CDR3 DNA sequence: TGTGCCAGCAGCTTGGCTGGCTTGCCGAACACCGGGGAGCTGTTTTTT.

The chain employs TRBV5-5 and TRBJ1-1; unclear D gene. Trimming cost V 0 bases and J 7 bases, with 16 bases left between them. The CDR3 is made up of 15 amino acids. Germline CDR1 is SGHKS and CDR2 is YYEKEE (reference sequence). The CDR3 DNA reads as TGTGCCAGCAGCTTGGCGTCTTCGTACGGGAATGAAGCTTTCTTT. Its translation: CASSLASSYGNEAFF.

The CDR3 loop reads CASSPSGTGYGYTF. In nucleotides, the CDR3 is TGTGCCAGCTCACCATCCGGGACAGGCTATGGCTACACCTTC. The rearrangement uses TRBV18 and TRBJ1-2, with TRBD1 identical over 8 bases. The CDR3 is made up of 14 amino acids. Losses at the gene ends were 2 bases for V and 4 bases for J; bases not matched to a gene: 3. Germline V gene data show CDR1 as KGHSH and CDR2 as LQKENI.

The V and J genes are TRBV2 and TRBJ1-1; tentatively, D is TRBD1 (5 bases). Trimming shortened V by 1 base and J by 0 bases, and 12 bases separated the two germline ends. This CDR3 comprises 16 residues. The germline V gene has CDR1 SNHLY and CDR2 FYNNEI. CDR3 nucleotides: TGTGCCAGCAGTGAAGGAGAGACAGATATGAACACTGAAGCTTTCTTT. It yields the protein CASSEGETDMNTEAFF.

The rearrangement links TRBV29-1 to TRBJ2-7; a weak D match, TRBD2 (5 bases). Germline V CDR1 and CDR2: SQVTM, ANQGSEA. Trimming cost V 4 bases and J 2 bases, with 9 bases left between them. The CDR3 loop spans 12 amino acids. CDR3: CSVGTPPYEQYF. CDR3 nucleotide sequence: TGCAGCGTTGGGACTCCACCCTACGAGCAGTACTTC.

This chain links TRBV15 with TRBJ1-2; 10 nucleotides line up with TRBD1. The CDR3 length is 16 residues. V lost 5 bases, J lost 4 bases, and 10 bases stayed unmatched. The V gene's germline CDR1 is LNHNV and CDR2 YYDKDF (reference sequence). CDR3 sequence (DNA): TGTGCCACCAGCCTTGGGACAGGGGATTGGGGCTATGGCTACACCTTC. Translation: CATSLGTGDWGYGYTF.

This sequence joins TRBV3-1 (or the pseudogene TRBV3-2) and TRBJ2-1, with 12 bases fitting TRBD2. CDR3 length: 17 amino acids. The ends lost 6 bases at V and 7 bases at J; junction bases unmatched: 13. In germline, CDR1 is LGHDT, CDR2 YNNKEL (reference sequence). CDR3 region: CASRKRLLAGGSNEQFF. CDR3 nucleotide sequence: TGTGCCAGCAGGAAACGTTTACTAGCGGGAGGATCTAATGAGCAGTTCTTC.

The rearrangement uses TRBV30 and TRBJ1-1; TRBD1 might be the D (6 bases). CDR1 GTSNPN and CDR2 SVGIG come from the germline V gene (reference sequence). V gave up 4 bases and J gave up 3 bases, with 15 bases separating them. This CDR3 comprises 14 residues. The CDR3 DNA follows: TGTGCCTGGATCTTCCCGGCAGGGGACACTGAAGCTTTCTTT. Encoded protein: CAWIFPAGDTEAFF.

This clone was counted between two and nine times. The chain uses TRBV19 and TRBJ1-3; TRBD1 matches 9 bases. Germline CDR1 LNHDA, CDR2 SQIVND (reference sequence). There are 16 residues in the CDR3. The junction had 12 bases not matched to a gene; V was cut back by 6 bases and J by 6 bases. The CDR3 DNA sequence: TGTGCCAGTAGCCTAACAGGGGGCGGTGGAGCAAACACCATATATTTT. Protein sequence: CASSLTGGGGANTIYF.

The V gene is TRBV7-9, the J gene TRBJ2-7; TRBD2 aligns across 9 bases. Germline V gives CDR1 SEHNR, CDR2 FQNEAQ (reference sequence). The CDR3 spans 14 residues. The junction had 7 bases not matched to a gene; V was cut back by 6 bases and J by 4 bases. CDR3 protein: CASSMTSGIYEQYF. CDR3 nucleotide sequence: TGTGCCAGCAGTATGACTAGCGGAATTTACGAGCAGTACTTC.

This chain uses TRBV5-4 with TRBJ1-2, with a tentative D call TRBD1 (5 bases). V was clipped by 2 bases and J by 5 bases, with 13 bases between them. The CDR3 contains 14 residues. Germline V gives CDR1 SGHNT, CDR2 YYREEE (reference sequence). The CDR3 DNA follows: TGTGCCAGCAGCTTTGGCAGGGCTTCGTATGGCTACACCTTC. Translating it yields CASSFGRASYGYTF.

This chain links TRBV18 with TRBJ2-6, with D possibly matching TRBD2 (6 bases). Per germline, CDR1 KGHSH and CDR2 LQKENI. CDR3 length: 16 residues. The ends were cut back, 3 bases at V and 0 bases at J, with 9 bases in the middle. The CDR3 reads CASSPGLHSGANVLTF. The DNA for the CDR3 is TGTGCCAGCTCACCGGGACTTCACTCTGGGGCCAACGTCCTGACTTTC. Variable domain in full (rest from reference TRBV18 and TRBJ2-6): NAGVMQNPRHLVRRRGQEARLRCSPMKGHSHVYWYRQLPEEGLKFMVYLQKENIIDESGMPKERFSAEFPKEGPSILRIQQVVRGDSAAYFCASSPGLHSGANVLTFGAGSRLTVL.

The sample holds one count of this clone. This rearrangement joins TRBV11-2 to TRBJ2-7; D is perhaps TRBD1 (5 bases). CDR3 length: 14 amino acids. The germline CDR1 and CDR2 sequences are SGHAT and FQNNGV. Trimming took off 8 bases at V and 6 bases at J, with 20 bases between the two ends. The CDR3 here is CASRRPGQAGEQYF. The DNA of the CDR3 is TGTGCCAGCCGCCGGCCAGGACAAGCCGGCGAGCAGTACTTC.